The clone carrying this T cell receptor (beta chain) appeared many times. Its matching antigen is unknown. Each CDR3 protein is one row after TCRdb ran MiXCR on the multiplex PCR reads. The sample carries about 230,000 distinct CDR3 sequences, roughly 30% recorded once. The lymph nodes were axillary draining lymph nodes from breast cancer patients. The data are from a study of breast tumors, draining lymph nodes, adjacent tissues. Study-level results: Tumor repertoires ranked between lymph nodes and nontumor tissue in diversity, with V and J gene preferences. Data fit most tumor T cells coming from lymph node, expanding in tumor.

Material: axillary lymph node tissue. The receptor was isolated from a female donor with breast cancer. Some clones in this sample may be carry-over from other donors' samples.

The CDR3: CASSQEEGRFNQPQHF. The CDR3 coding sequence is TGCGCCAGCAGCCAAGAGGAGGGACGGTTTAATCAGCCCCAGCATTTT. This chain joins TRBV4-1 and TRBJ1-5, with D possibly TRBD1 on 5 matching bases. Looked up from germline, CDR1 is MGHRA and CDR2 is YSYEKL. This CDR3 contains 16 residues. Trimming left V 0 bases short and J 4 bases short, with 13 bases between.